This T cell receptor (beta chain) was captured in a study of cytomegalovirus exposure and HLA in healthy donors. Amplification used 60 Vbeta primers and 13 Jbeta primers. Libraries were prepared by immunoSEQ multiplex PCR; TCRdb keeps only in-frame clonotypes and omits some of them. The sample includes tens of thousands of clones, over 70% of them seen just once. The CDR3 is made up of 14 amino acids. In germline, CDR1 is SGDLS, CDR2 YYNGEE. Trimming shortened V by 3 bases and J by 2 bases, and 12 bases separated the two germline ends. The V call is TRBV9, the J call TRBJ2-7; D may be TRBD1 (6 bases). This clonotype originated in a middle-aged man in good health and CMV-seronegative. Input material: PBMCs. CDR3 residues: CASSATGSAYEQYF. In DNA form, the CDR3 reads TGTGCCAGCAGCGCCACAGGGTCGGCCTACGAGCAGTACTTC.